Shown below are 15 T cell receptor beta chains from a single sample sequenced in a study of blood T cell repertoires in COVID-19 (dated by TCRdb to 2018 to 2020). Receptors were amplified or captured by the immunoSEQ multiplex PCR assay. TCRdb holds this immuneACCESS table with in-frame rearrangements only. Some clones are missing; in checked studies, unresolved V genes explain under half, and the rest has no known cause. This sample is represented by around 270,000 clones; around 86% of them were singletons. In total, the top ten clones hold over 7.5% of the sample. Sequencing was performed on peripheral blood. The receptors were gathered from a man in his forties who had recovered from COVID-19.

This sequence joins TRBV5-1 and TRBJ2-1; 9 nucleotides agree with TRBD2. Unmatched junction bases numbered 13, after V lost 6 bases and J lost 9 bases. CDR1 and CDR2 from the germline V gene are SGHRS and YFSETQ. There are 15 residues in the CDR3. The CDR3 reads CASTMDTGGGVEQFF. In DNA, the CDR3 is TGCGCCAGCACCATGGACACCGGCGGGGGGGTTGAGCAGTTCTTC.

J is TRBJ2-1 and V is TRBV10-3, with 9 bases aligning to TRBD2. The V and J ends lost 8 bases and 0 bases, in that order; junction bases with no gene match: 8. This CDR3 comprises 16 residues. Germline lookup yields CDR1 ENHRY and CDR2 SYGVKD. The CDR3: CAIRPSGDDSYNEQFF. The CDR3 nucleotides read TGTGCCATCCGTCCTAGCGGGGACGACTCCTACAATGAGCAGTTCTTC.

The chain links TRBV7-8 to TRBJ2-7, with 8 bases that match TRBD2. From germline, CDR1 is SGHVS and CDR2 FQNEAQ. The CDR3 has 15 amino acids. V lost 4 bases to trimming and J lost 3 bases; unmatched junction nucleotides: 8. DNA for the CDR3: TGTGCCAGCAGCTCCTCGGGGGGGTCGGTCTACGAGCAGTACTTC. It yields the protein CASSSSGGSVYEQYF.

This sequence joins TRBV7-9 and TRBJ2-7; 10 bases match TRBD1. V was clipped by 4 bases and J by 5 bases; unmatched bases: 5. Germline V gives CDR1 SEHNR, CDR2 FQNEAQ (reference sequence). CDR3 size: 14 residues. Here the CDR3 reads CASSSLGQGHEQYF. In nucleotides, the CDR3 is TGTGCCAGCAGCTCCTTGGGACAGGGGCACGAGCAGTACTTC.

J is TRBJ2-7 and V is TRBV27, with a weak D call TRBD1 (6 bases). The V gene lost 4 bases and the J gene lost 1 base, with 17 bases spanning the gap. CDR1 and CDR2 (germline): MNHEY, SMNVEV (reference sequence). The CDR3 has 16 amino acids. The CDR3 DNA follows: TGTGCCAGCAGTTCACCGCAGACAGGCCCTTCCTACGAGCAGTACTTC. Translation gives CASSSPQTGPSYEQYF.

V usage is TRBV3-1 (or the pseudogene TRBV3-2) and J usage is TRBJ2-5; the D gene is possibly TRBD1 (5 bases). This CDR3 has 13 amino acids. Germline loops: CDR1 LGHDT, CDR2 YNNKEL (reference sequence). V dropped 4 bases and J dropped 6 bases, with 12 bases sitting between them. The CDR3 nucleotides are TGTGCCAGCAGCCCCCACCAGGGCCAGACCCAGTACTTC. Encoded protein: CASSPHQGQTQYF.

The J gene is TRBJ2-6, the V gene TRBV2; D call uncertain. CDR1 is SNHLY, CDR2 FYNNEI, per germline. The V end was cut by 8 bases, the J end by 4 bases, with 15 bases between. The CDR3 runs to 15 residues. The CDR3 bases are TGTGCCAGCCGCCTCCGCGGAGCCGGGGCCAACGTCCTGACTTTC. Translating gives CASRLRGAGANVLTF.

As for this clone: One junction end disagrees with the germline gene, perhaps due to a read error. V usage is TRBV6-1 and J usage is TRBJ1-4, with 8 positions matching TRBD1. This CDR3 comprises 15 residues. CDR1 and CDR2 from the germline V gene are MNHNS and SASEGT. CDR3 DNA sequence: TGTGCCAGCAGGGAAGACAGGGGAAGAGGTGAAAAACTGTTTTTT. Residues: CASREDRGRGEKLFF.

V and J are TRBV2 and TRBJ2-2; 9 bases are shared with TRBD2. CDR3 size: 18 residues. Germline assignment: CDR1 SNHLY and CDR2 FYNNEI. J gave up 2 bases and V 1 base, and 8 bases lay outside the gene matches. CDR3 loop: CASSEGKGLARNTGELFF. In DNA, the CDR3 is TGTGCCAGCAGTGAAGGAAAGGGACTAGCCCGAAACACCGGGGAGCTGTTTTTT.

The chain employs TRBV6-5 and TRBJ2-7; TRBD2 might be the D (5 bases). The germline V gene encodes CDR1 MNHEY and CDR2 SVGAGI. The CDR3 runs 13 residues. V was trimmed by 5 bases and J by 7 bases, leaving 15 bases between them. The chain's CDR3 is CASSLQTSGEQYF. For the CDR3, the DNA is TGTGCCAGCAGTCTTCAGACATCGGGAGAGCAGTACTTC.

The chain carries TRBV12-5 and TRBJ1-2; possible D gene TRBD1, 5 bases. This CDR3 contains 13 residues. V lost 7 bases to trimming and J lost 5 bases, with 14 bases between them. In germline, CDR1 is LGHNT, CDR2 FRNRAP. CDR3 in amino acids: CASALQDSYGYTF. CDR3 DNA sequence: TGTGCTAGTGCCCTACAGGATTCTTATGGCTACACCTTC.

The chain carries TRBV7-2 and TRBJ1-1; 9 positions match TRBD1. The V and J ends lost 0 bases and 11 bases, in that order; junction bases with no gene match: 4. Germline V gene lookup returns CDR1 SGHTA and CDR2 FQGNSA. The CDR3 has 13 residues. Here the CDR3 reads CASSLATGGMAFF. The CDR3, as DNA: TGTGCCAGCAGCTTAGCCACAGGGGGCATGGCTTTCTTT.

This sequence joins TRBV19 and TRBJ1-6, with no clear D. The CDR3 extends over 16 amino acids. V dropped 7 bases and J dropped 0 bases, with 13 bases sitting between them. In germline, CDR1 is LNHDA, CDR2 SQIVND (reference sequence). CDR3 nucleotides: TGTGCCAGTAAGACCTCGGGGAGCTCCTATAATTCACCCCTCCACTTT. Protein sequence: CASKTSGSSYNSPLHF. The full variable domain, in which reference TRBV19 and TRBJ1-6 provide the parts outside the CDR3, is DGGITQSPKYLFRKEGQNVTLSCEQNLNHDAMYWYRQDPGQGLRLIYYSQIVNDFQKGDIAEGYSVSREKKESFPLTVTSAQKNPTAFYLCASKTSGSSYNSPLHFGNGTRLTVT.

This clone has a handful of counts. This chain joins TRBV5-1 and TRBJ1-1, with 8 bases aligning to TRBD1. Germline loops: CDR1 SGHRS, CDR2 YFSETQ. This CDR3 has 14 amino acids. V gave up 4 bases and J gave up 2 bases; unmatched junction bases: 4. The CDR3 sequence is CASSQGARNTEAFF. CDR3 DNA: TGCGCCAGCAGCCAGGGGGCACGTAACACTGAAGCTTTCTTT. Full variable domain (rest looked up from reference TRBV5-1 and TRBJ1-1): KAGVTQTPRYLIKTRGQQVTLSCSPISGHRSVSWYQQTPGQGLQFLFEYFSETQRNKGNFPGRFSGRQFSNSRSEMNVSTLELGDSALYLCASSQGARNTEAFFGQGTRLTVV.

The chain carries TRBV27 and TRBJ1-2; TRBD1 agrees at 10 bases. The CDR3 totals 16 residues. V was clipped by 5 bases and J by 3 bases; unmatched bases: 9. Germline V gene data show CDR1 as MNHEY and CDR2 as SMNVEV (reference sequence). Here the CDR3 DNA reads TGTGCCAGCAGTACTCTGACAGGGGGCGATTACTATGGCTACACCTTC. Translating it yields CASSTLTGGDYYGYTF.